The clone carrying this T cell receptor (beta chain) was seen just once. No antigen is known for it. These data come from a study of blood T cells in healthy people across ages. Whole-study findings and limits: Per million T cells, TCR beta diversity dropped roughly linearly as age increased. Observed TCR beta diversity showed a strong correlation with the percentage of naive T cells as measured by flow cytometry. The study regarded diversity estimates from one million T cells as underestimates.

A second PCR, run for about 7 to 11 cycles, used a sample-barcoded 5' primer plus a J-beta primer mix. TCRdb re-derived calls from the 5' RACE reads in MiXCR, one entry per CDR3 protein. The sample consists of about 570,000 distinct CDR3 sequences, about 28% of them appearing once. The germline V gene has CDR1 MNHNS and CDR2 SASEGT. The V gene end was trimmed by 6 bases and the J gene end by 8 bases; junction bases not matched to a gene: 11. There are 16 residues in the CDR3. These same data were also listed under a study on T cells of mothers and their children. That study adds: Every mother produced more than 10 million TCR beta CDR3 reads, whereas every child provided 3 million to 3.5 million.

The rearrangement links TRBV6-1 to TRBJ2-1; 12 nucleotides agree with TRBD2. Sequencing was carried out using blood. The receptor's source is a boy aged 2-9 years in good health. CDR3 in amino acids: CASRPRTSGATDEQFF. For the CDR3, the DNA is TGTGCCAGCAGACCTAGGACTAGCGGGGCGACGGATGAGCAGTTCTTC.